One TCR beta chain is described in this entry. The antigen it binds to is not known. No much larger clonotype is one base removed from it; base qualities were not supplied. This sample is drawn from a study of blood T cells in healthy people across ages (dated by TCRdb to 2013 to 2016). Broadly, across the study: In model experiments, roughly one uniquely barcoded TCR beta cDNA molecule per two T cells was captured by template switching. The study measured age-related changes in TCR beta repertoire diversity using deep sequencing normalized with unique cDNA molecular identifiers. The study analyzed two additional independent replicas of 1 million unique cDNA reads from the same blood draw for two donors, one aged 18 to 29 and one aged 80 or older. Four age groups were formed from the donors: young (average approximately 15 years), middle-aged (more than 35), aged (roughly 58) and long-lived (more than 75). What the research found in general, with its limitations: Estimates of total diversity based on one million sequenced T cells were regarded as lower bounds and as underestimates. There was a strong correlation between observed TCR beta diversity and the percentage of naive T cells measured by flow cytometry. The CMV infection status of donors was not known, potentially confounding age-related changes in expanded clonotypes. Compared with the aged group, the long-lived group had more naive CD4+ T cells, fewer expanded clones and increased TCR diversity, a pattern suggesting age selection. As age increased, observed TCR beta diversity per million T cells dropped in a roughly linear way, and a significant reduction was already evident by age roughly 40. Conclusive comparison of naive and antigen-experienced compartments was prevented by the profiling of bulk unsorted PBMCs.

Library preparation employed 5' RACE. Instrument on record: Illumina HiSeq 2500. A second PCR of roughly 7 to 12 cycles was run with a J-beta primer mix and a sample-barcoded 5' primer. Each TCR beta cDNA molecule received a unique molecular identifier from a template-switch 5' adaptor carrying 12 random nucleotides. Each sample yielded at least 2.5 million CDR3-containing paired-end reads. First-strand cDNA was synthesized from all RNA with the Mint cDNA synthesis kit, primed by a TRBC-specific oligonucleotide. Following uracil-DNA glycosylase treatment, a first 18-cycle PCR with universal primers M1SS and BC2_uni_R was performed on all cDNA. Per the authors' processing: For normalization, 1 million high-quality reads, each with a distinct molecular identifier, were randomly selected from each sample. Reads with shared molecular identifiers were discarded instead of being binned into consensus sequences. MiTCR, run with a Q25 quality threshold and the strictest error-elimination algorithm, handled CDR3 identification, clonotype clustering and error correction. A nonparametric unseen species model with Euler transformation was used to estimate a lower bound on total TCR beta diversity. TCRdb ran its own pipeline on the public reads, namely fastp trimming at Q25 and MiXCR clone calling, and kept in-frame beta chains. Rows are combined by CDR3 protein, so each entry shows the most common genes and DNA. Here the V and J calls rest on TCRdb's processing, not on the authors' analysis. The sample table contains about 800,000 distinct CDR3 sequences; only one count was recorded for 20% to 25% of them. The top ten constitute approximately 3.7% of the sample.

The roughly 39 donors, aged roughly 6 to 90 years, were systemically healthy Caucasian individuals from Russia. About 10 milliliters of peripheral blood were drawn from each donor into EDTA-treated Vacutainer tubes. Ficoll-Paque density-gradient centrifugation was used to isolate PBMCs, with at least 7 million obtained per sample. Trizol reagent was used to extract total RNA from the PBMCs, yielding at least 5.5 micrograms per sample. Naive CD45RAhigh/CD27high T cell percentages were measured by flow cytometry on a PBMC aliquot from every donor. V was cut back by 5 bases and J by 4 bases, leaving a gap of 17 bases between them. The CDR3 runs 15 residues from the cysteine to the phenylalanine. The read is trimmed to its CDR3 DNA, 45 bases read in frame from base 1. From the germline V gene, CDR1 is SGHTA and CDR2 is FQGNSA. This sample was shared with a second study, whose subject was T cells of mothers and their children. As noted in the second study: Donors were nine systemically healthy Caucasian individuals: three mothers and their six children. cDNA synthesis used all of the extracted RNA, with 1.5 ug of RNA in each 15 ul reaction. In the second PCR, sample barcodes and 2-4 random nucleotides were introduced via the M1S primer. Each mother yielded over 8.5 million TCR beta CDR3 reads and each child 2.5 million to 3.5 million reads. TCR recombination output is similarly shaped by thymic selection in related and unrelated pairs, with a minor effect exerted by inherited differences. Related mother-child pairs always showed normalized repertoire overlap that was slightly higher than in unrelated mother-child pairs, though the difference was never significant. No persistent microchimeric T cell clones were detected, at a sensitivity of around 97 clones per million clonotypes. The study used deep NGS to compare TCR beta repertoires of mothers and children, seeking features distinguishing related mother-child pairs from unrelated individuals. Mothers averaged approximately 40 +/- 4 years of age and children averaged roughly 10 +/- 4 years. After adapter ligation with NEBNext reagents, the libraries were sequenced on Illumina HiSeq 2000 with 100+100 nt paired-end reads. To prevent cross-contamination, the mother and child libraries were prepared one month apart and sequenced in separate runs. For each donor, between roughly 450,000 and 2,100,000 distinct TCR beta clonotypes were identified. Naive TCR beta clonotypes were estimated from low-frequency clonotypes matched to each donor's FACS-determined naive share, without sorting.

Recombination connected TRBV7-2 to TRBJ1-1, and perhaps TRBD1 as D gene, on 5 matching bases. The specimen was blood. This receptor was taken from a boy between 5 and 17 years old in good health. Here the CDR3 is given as CASSPRDWAGTEAFF. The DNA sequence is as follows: TGTGCCAGCAGCCCGCGGGACTGGGCGGGCACTGAAGCTTTCTTT. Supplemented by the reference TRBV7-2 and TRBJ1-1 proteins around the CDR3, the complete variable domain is GAGVSQSPSNKVTEKGKDVELRCDPISGHTALYWYRQSLGQGLEFLIYFQGNSAPDKSGLPSDRFSAERTGGSVSTLTIQRTQQEDSAVYLCASSPRDWAGTEAFFGQGTRLTVV.